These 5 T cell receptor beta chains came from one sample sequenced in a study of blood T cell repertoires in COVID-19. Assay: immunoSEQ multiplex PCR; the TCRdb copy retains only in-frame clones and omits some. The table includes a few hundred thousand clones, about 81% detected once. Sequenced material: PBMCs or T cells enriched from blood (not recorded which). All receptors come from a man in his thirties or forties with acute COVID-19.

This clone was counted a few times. Here the CDR3 DNA reads TGCGCCAGCGCAGAGAACACAGGGGGCGCAGGTAACACCATATATTTT. Its protein is CASAENTGGAGNTIYF. The chain employs TRBV4-1 and TRBJ1-3; 9 bases fit TRBD1. CDR3 length: 16 residues. V gave up 8 bases and J gave up 7 bases; unmatched junction bases: 15. Germline V CDR1 and CDR2: MGHRA, YSYEKL.

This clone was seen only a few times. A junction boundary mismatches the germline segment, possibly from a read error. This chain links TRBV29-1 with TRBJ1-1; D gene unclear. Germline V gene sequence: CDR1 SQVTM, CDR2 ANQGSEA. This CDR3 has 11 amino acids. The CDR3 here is CSVSRPAEAFF. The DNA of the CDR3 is TGCAGCGTATCGCGGCCGGCTGAGGCTTTCTTT.

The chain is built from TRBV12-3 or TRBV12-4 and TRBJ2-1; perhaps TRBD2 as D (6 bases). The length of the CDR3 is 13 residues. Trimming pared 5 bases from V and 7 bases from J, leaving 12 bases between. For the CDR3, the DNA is TGTGCCAGCAGTCCGGCTGGGGGGAATGAGCAGTTCTTC. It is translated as CASSPAGGNEQFF.

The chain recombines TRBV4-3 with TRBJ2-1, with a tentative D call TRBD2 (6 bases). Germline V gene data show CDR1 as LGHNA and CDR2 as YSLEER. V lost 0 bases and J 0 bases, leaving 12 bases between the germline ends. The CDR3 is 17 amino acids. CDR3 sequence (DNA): TGCGCCAGCAGCCAAGATCTGACCGGGAGCTCCTACAATGAGCAGTTCTTC. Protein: CASSQDLTGSSYNEQFF.

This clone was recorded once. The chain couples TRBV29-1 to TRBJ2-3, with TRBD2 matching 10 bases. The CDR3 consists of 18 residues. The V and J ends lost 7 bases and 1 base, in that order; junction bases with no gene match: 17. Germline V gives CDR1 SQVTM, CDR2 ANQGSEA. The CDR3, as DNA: TGCAGCGCCACACCACTGAGCGGGGGGGCGGTAGGCACAGATACGCAGTATTTT. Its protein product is CSATPLSGGAVGTDTQYF.